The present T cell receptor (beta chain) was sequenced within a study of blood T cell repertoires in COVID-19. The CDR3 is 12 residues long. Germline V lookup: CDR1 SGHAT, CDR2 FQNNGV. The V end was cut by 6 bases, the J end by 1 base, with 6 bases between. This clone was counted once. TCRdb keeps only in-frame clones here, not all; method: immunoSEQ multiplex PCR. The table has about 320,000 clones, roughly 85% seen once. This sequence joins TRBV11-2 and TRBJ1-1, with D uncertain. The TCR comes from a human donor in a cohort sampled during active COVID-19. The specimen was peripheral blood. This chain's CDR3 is CASRRENTEAFF. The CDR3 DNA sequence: TGTGCCAGCAGACGAGAGAACACTGAAGCTTTCTTT.